The next 23 T cell receptor beta chains were all read from a single sample in a study of OX40 agonist ivuxolimab in advanced cancers. The repertoire was sequenced with immunoSEQ multiplex PCR; TCRdb's copy has only in-frame clones and lacks some. The data contain roughly 14,000 clones, around four fifths of them singletons. This specimen was CD4+ or CD8+ T cells sorted from blood, taken in a trial of the OX40 agonist ivuxolimab. The receptor source for this set is an adult with an advanced solid tumor such as melanoma, head and neck, liver or kidney cancer.

V is TRBV27 and J is TRBJ2-7; 7 positions match TRBD1. This CDR3 contains 13 residues. Germline V gives CDR1 MNHEY, CDR2 SMNVEV (reference sequence). The junction had 11 bases not matched to a gene; V was cut back by 10 bases and J by 5 bases. CDR3 region: CATSRQGVHEQYF. As DNA, the CDR3 is TGTGCCACTTCCCGGCAGGGGGTCCACGAGCAGTACTTC.

CDR3 residues: CATNRAYNSPLHF. The CDR3 DNA reads TGTGCCACCAACAGGGCGTATAATTCACCCCTCCACTTT. J is TRBJ1-6 and V is TRBV6-1; the D gene is possibly TRBD1 (6 bases). Deletions cut 10 bases from V and 4 bases from J, with 11 bases between. CDR3 size: 13 residues. CDR1 and CDR2 (germline): MNHNS, SASEGT.

The V call is TRBV11-2, the J call TRBJ2-5; maybe TRBD2 (5 bases). Germline assignment: CDR1 SGHAT and CDR2 FQNNGV. V was shortened by 2 bases and J by 1 base, with 17 bases between the two germline ends. The CDR3 contains 17 residues. In nucleotides, the CDR3 is TGTGCCAGCAGCTTAAATATGGACGGGGAGCTCCAAGAGACCCAGTACTTC. Translation gives CASSLNMDGELQETQYF. The whole variable domain, remainder taken from reference TRBV11-2 and TRBJ2-5, is EAGVAQSPRYKIIEKRQSVAFWCNPISGHATLYWYQQILGQGPKLLIQFQNNGVVDDSQLPKDRFSAERLKGVDSTLKIQPAKLEDSAVYLCASSLNMDGELQETQYFGPGTRLLVL.

The gene calls are TRBV7-6 and TRBJ2-2; maybe TRBD2 (5 bases). The CDR3 is 19 residues long. The germline V gene has CDR1 SGHVS and CDR2 FNYEAQ. Trimming took off 4 bases at V and 2 bases at J, with 23 bases between the two ends. The CDR3 sequence is CASSSTPKDSSYNTGELFF. The CDR3 DNA follows: TGTGCCAGCAGCTCGACCCCAAAGGACTCAAGTTATAACACCGGGGAGCTGTTTTTT. Full variable domain (remainder filled in from reference TRBV7-6 and TRBJ2-2): GAGVSQSPRYKVTKRGQDVALRCDPISGHVSLYWYRQALGQGPEFLTYFNYEAQQDKSGLPNDRFSAERPEGSISTLTIQRTEQRDSAMYRCASSSTPKDSSYNTGELFFGEGSRLTVL.

This clone has a handful of counts. This sequence joins TRBV14 and TRBJ2-1; D possibly corresponds to TRBD1 (5 bases). Per germline, CDR1 SGHDN and CDR2 FVKESK. The V and J ends lost 0 bases and 10 bases respectively, with 10 bases between them. The CDR3 covers 13 residues. This chain's CDR3 is CASSQEGVFEQFF. The CDR3 DNA reads as TGTGCCAGCAGCCAAGAAGGGGTCTTCGAGCAGTTCTTC.

This clone was observed a few times. The chain employs TRBV4-1 and TRBJ1-3; no definite D call. V lost 1 base and J lost 7, with 5 bases in between. Germline V CDR1 and CDR2: MGHRA, YSYEKL. The CDR3 consists of 12 residues. The CDR3 spells CASSQVENTIYF. The CDR3 nucleotides are TGCGCCAGCAGCCAAGTTGAGAACACCATATATTTT.

The chain couples TRBV4-1 to TRBJ2-7; no definite D call. The V gene lost 0 bases and the J gene lost 4 bases, with 10 bases spanning the gap. Germline V lookup: CDR1 MGHRA, CDR2 YSYEKL. CDR3 length equals 14 residues. The CDR3 spells CASSQEPRGYEQYF. The CDR3 DNA reads as TGCGCCAGCAGCCAAGAACCCCGCGGTTACGAGCAGTACTTC.

The chain joins TRBV30 to TRBJ1-1; D is unclear. CDR3 length: 12 residues. Per germline, CDR1 GTSNPN and CDR2 SVGIG (reference sequence). V lost 3 bases to trimming and J lost 4 bases, with 9 bases between them. The CDR3 sequence: CAWSVGSTEAFF. The CDR3 region has the DNA TGTGCCTGGAGCGTAGGGTCCACTGAAGCTTTCTTT.

J is TRBJ2-7 and V is TRBV6-1; D gene unclear. The germline gives CDR1 MNHNS, CDR2 SASEGT. The V end was cut by 1 base, the J end by 4 bases, with 2 bases between. The CDR3 loop spans 11 amino acids. The CDR3 region has the DNA TGTGCCAGCAGTGAAGGTTACGAGCAGTACTTC. Its translation is CASSEGYEQYF.

V usage is TRBV19 and J usage is TRBJ2-2; D is possibly TRBD2 (6 bases). Germline-derived CDR1 and CDR2 are LNHDA and SQIVND (reference sequence). V lost 7 bases to trimming and J lost 6 bases, with 12 bases between them. The CDR3 totals 13 residues. In DNA, the CDR3 is TGTGCCAGTACCATAGGAGGGGCCGGGGAGCTGTTTTTT. Amino acid sequence: CASTIGGAGELFF. The full variable domain, rest sourced from reference TRBV19 and TRBJ2-2, is DGGITQSPKYLFRKEGQNVTLSCEQNLNHDAMYWYRQDPGQGLRLIYYSQIVNDFQKGDIAEGYSVSREKKESFPLTVTSAQKNPTAFYLCASTIGGAGELFFGEGSRLTVL.

V usage is TRBV6-5 and J usage is TRBJ1-1; 9 nucleotides match TRBD1. The V and J ends lost 7 bases and 11 bases, in that order; junction bases with no gene match: 8. The CDR3 is 12 amino acids. Germline V gives CDR1 MNHEY, CDR2 SVGAGI. The CDR3 nucleotides are TGTGCCAGCAAAACAGGGGGCTCTTGGGCTTTCTTT. It yields the protein CASKTGGSWAFF.

The chain joins TRBV10-3 to TRBJ2-5; D may correspond to TRBD1 or TRBD2 (5 bases each). Trimming stripped 4 bases from V and 0 bases from J, with 9 bases between. CDR1 is ENHRY, CDR2 SYGVKD, per germline. The CDR3 loop spans 14 amino acids. The CDR3, as DNA: TGTGCCATCAGTGGGGGACGGTACCAAGAGACCCAGTACTTC. This codes for CAISGGRYQETQYF.

The gene calls are TRBV29-1 and TRBJ1-2; maybe TRBD1 (6 bases). Germline CDR1 SQVTM, CDR2 ANQGSEA. Trimming took 6 bases from V and 4 from J, leaving 18 bases between them. The CDR3 has 14 amino acids. The CDR3 nucleotides are TGCAGCGTATTCCTCAGGGGAAGAAGCTATGGCTACACCTTC. This sequence encodes CSVFLRGRSYGYTF.

This rearrangement joins TRBV6-4 to TRBJ1-1, with D unclear. The CDR3 contains 11 residues. V lost 3 bases, J lost 7 bases, and 6 bases lay in between. Germline V gene data show CDR1 as MRHNA and CDR2 as SNTAGT. The CDR3 spells CASSEGNEAFF. In DNA, the CDR3 is TGTGCCAGCAGTGAAGGCAATGAAGCTTTCTTT.

This clone showed up just once. The chain recombines TRBV7-8 with TRBJ1-4; D is uncertain. The CDR3 sequence is 15 residues long. Germline CDR1 is SGHVS and CDR2 is FQNEAQ. The V end lost 1 base, the J end lost 3 bases, and 9 bases lay between the germline ends. CDR3 protein: CASSLGGRPNEKLFF. The DNA of the CDR3 is TGTGCCAGCAGCTTAGGGGGTAGACCTAATGAAAAACTGTTTTTT.

The genes are TRBV12-5 and TRBJ2-7, with no clear D. The length of the CDR3 is 13 residues. V shed 1 base and J shed 6 bases, with 10 bases lying between them. The germline gives CDR1 LGHNT, CDR2 FRNRAP. DNA for the CDR3: TGTGCTAGTGGTTTGGGGCGAGAGCTCGAGCAGTACTTC. This codes for CASGLGRELEQYF.

This chain uses TRBV7-9 with TRBJ2-7, with D maybe TRBD2 (6 bases). The CDR3 has 12 amino acids. V was cut by 3 bases and J by 7 bases, with 10 bases left in between. Germline-derived CDR1 and CDR2 are SEHNR and FQNEAQ (reference sequence). For the CDR3, the DNA is TGTGCCAGCAGCTTTACGGCGGGAGAGCAGTACTTC. Its translation: CASSFTAGEQYF.

The rearrangement links TRBV19 to TRBJ1-5; no clear D. The length of the CDR3 is 15 residues. V lost 1 base and J lost 4, with 11 bases in between. Per the germline V gene, CDR1 is LNHDA and CDR2 is SQIVND (reference sequence). The CDR3 bases are TGTGCCAGTAGTATAGCTGAGGTCCTGAATCAGCCCCAGCATTTT. Residues: CASSIAEVLNQPQHF.

The chain links TRBV27 to TRBJ2-7, with 11 positions matching TRBD2. After removal of 5 bases from V and 3 bases from J, the junction contained 6 bases not matched to a gene. Per the germline V gene, CDR1 is MNHEY and CDR2 is SMNVEV (reference sequence). The CDR3 runs to 15 residues. The CDR3 DNA reads TGTGCCAGCAGTATAACTAGCGGGGGTAACTACGAGCAGTACTTC. Its translation: CASSITSGGNYEQYF.

The chain is built from TRBV27 and TRBJ2-1; 13 nucleotides line up with TRBD2. Trimming at V came to 8 bases and at J to 12 bases, leaving 7 bases not matched to a gene. Looked up from germline, CDR1 is MNHEY and CDR2 is SMNVEV (reference sequence). The CDR3 loop spans 13 amino acids. DNA of the CDR3: TGTGCCAGCTCCGGACTAGCGGGAGCCCTGCAGTTCTTC. This encodes CASSGLAGALQFF.

The sample holds one count of this clone. The rearrangement uses TRBV11-2 and TRBJ2-1, with no clear D. V was shortened by 5 bases and J by 10 bases, with 12 bases between the two germline ends. The CDR3 runs to 12 residues. CDR1 and CDR2 (germline): SGHAT, FQNNGV. The chain's CDR3 is CASSRWTSEQFF. Written as DNA, the CDR3 is TGTGCCAGCAGCAGGTGGACGAGCGAGCAGTTCTTC. Full variable domain (outside the CDR3, taken from reference TRBV11-2 and TRBJ2-1): EAGVAQSPRYKIIEKRQSVAFWCNPISGHATLYWYQQILGQGPKLLIQFQNNGVVDDSQLPKDRFSAERLKGVDSTLKIQPAKLEDSAVYLCASSRWTSEQFFGPGTRLTVL.

The V and J genes are TRBV19 and TRBJ2-1; 7 bases map to TRBD1. The CDR3 is made up of 12 amino acids. Trimming at V came to 5 bases and at J to 7 bases, leaving 2 bases not matched to a gene. Germline V gene data show CDR1 as LNHDA and CDR2 as SQIVND (reference sequence). The CDR3 region has the DNA TGTGCCAGTAGTGCGACAGGGAATGAGCAGTTCTTC. It yields the protein CASSATGNEQFF.

The J gene is TRBJ1-1, the V gene TRBV11-3; tentatively, D is TRBD1 (5 bases). This CDR3 has 12 residues. The V end was cut by 1 base, the J end by 8 bases, with 8 bases between. Germline CDR1 SGHNT, CDR2 YENEEA. CDR3: CASSLAGPEAFF. Written as DNA, the CDR3 is TGTGCCAGCAGCTTAGCGGGACCAGAAGCTTTCTTT.